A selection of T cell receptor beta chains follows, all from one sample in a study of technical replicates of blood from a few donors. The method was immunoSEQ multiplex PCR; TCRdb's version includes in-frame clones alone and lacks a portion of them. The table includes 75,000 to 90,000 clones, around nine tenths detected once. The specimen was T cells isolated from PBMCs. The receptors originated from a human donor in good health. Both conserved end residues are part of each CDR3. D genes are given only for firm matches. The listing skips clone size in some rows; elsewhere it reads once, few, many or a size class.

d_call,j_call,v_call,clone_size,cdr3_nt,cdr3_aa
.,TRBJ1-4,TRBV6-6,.,TGTGCCAGCAGTTACAGGGGGGGCGAAAAACTGTTTTTT,CASSYRGGEKLFF
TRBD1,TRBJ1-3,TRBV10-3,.,TGTGCCATCAGTGAGTCGATCGGGACAGCTGGAAACACCATATATTTT,CAISESIGTAGNTIYF
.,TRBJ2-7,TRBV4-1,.,TGCGCCAGCAGCCATCGACAGAACTACGAGCAGTACTTC,CASSHRQNYEQYF
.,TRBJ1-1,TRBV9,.,TGTGCCAGCAGCGTAGGCATGTCGGAGTCTGAAGCTTTCTTT,CASSVGMSESEAFF
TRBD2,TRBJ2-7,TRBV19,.,TGTGCCAGTAGCGCCCGGTCTAGCGGGAGTCACGAGCAGTACTTC,CASSARSSGSHEQYF
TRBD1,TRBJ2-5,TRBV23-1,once,TGCGCCAGCAGTCAATCATCCCGGACAGGGGGCGAAGAGACCCAGTACTTC,CASSQSSRTGGEETQYF
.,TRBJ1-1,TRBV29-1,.,TGCAGCGCTAGAGGAGGGAGTAGCACTGAAGCTTTCTTT,CSARGGSSTEAFF
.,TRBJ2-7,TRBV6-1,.,TGTGCCAGCAGTGATTTTAGGACAGATTCCTACGAGCAGTACTTC,CASSDFRTDSYEQYF
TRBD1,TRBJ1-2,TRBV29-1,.,TGCAGCGTTGGGCAGGGGGGAATAAGTAACTATGGCTACACCTTC,CSVGQGGISNYGYTF
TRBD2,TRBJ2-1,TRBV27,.,TGTGCCAGCAGTCCCTGGACTAGCGGGACCAATGAGCAGTTCTTC,CASSPWTSGTNEQFF
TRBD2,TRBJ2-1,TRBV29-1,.,TGCAGCGCCTCGGGGACTAGCGGGAGTAGGGGAGACAATGAGCAGTTCTTC,CSASGTSGSRGDNEQFF
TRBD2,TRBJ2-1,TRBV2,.,TGTGCCAGCGGTCCTAGCGGGAGTGGGTCCTACAATGAGCAGTTCTTC,CASGPSGSGSYNEQFF
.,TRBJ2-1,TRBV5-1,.,TGCGCCAGCAGTTCGGGAGACTACAATGAGCAGTTCTTC,CASSSGDYNEQFF
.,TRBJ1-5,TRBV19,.,TGTGCCAGTACCCTCTCTTTGGGGCTCGGGAATCAGCCCCAGCATTTT,CASTLSLGLGNQPQHF
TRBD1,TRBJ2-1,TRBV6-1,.,TGTGCCAGCATGGGACAGGGTGGATATGAGCAGTTCTTC,CASMGQGGYEQFF
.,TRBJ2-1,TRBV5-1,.,TGCGCCAGCAGCTTGAATTTGGCGGGGGCGTCATACAATGAGCAGTTCTTC,CASSLNLAGASYNEQFF
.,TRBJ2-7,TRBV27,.,TGTGCCAGCAGTTTAAATTCAGGGGACAAAGCCTACGAGCAGTACTTC,CASSLNSGDKAYEQYF
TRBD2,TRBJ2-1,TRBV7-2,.,TGTGCCAGCAGCGAACCAGGACTAGCGGGTGGGAATGAGCAGTTCTTC,CASSEPGLAGGNEQFF
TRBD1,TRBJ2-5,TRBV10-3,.,TGTGCCATCAGCCCCACTACAGGGGATGAGACCCAGTACTTC,CAISPTTGDETQYF
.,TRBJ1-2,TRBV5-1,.,TGCGCCAGCAGCTTGGGAGCCTCTGAGGGCTACACCTTC,CASSLGASEGYTF
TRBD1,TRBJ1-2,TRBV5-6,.,TGTGCCAGCAGCCATCAGACAGGGTTCTATGGCTACACCTTC,CASSHQTGFYGYTF
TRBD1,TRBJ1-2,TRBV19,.,TGTGCCAGTAGTGCGGGGACAGGGGCCTATGGCTACACCTTC,CASSAGTGAYGYTF
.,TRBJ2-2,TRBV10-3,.,TGTGCCATCAGTGACAGGGCGAACGCCGGGGAGCTGTTTTTT,CAISDRANAGELFF
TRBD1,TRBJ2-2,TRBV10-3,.,TGTGCCATCAATCCGGGACAGAAGAACACCGGGGAGCTGTTTTTT,CAINPGQKNTGELFF
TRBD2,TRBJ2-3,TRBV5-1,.,TGCGCCAGTGCTTCTAGCGGGAGCACAGATACGCAGTATTTT,CASASSGSTDTQYF
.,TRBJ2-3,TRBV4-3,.,TGCGCCAGCAGCCAAGATGCTACGTTAAACACAGATACGCAGTATTTT,CASSQDATLNTDTQYF
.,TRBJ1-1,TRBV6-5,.,TGTGCCAGCAGGGACAAGAACACTGAAGCTTTCTTT,CASRDKNTEAFF
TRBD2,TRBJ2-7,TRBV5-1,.,TGCGCCAGCAGCACTACCGGGACTAGTTACGAGCAGTACTTC,CASSTTGTSYEQYF
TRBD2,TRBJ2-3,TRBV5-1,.,TGCGCCAGCAGCTTCTTTCCCGGGACTAGCGGGAGTCTAGGGATCACAGATACGCAGTATTTT,CASSFFPGTSGSLGITDTQYF
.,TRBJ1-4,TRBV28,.,TGTGCCAGCAGTTTAACGTCGGGGTGGAATGAAAAACTGTTTTTT,CASSLTSGWNEKLFF
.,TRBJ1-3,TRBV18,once,TGTGCCAGCTCACCACAGGATTCGGGTGGAAACACCATATATTTT,CASSPQDSGGNTIYF
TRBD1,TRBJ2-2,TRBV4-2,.,TGTGCCAGCAGCCAAGGAGACAGGGAATGGGAGAGCGGGGAGCTGTTTTTT,CASSQGDREWESGELFF